There are a few counts of the clone carrying this T cell receptor (beta chain). This sample was included in a study of early T cells in non-severe SARS-CoV-2 infection. Each cDNA molecule carried a unique molecular identifier. TCRdb re-called the 5' RACE reads through MiXCR, storing one row per CDR3 protein. The table lists more than 35,000 distinct CDR3 sequences, under 8% of them singletons. V dropped 3 bases and J dropped 9 bases, with 15 bases sitting between them. There are 14 residues in the CDR3. CDR1 and CDR2 from the germline V gene are LGHNA and YSLEER. V gene TRBV4-3 combines with J gene TRBJ2-1; D is unresolved. The clonotype was recovered from an adult who was a healthcare worker with PCR-confirmed SARS-CoV-2 infection or an uninfected control (not recorded which). The sample taken for sequencing was whole blood. The CDR3 protein is CASSHGAKQGEQFF. The CDR3 nucleotides read TGCGCCAGCAGCCACGGCGCAAAGCAAGGTGAGCAGTTCTTC.